This T cell receptor beta chain came from a study of blood T cell repertoires in COVID-19. Study-level background: Acute and convalescent COVID-19 specimens originated in the United States, Italy and Spain. T cells, B-cell-depleted T cells, or PBMCs provided the cDNA or gDNA that served as material.

Notes on this clone: The sample carries other DNA sequences with the same CDR3.

Trimming removed 2 bases at V and 2 bases at J, with 3 bases between. Germline V gene lookup returns CDR1 SGHRS and CDR2 YFSETQ. The CDR3 is 12 residues long. The authors' processing: From reference gene primer amplification, estimates of nucleated cell counts were derived. The method was immunoSEQ multiplex PCR; TCRdb's version includes in-frame clones alone and lacks a portion of them. That table furnishes V, J and clone size, whereas the DNA furnished D and trimming. The data hold about 200,000 clones, with about 85% observed a single time. The chain uses TRBV5-1 and TRBJ2-3; no clear D. The sequence came from a human donor in a cohort sampled during active COVID-19. Sequencing was performed on peripheral blood. CDR3 nucleotides: TGCGCCAGCAGCTTACTCACAGATACGCAGTATTTT. Translation gives CASSLLTDTQYF.